This T cell receptor (beta chain) was profiled in a study of cytomegalovirus exposure and HLA in healthy donors (dated by TCRdb to the late 2010s). For context, the study as a whole: In an earlier analysis of several hundred of the donors, about 270 Gb of sequence data and 117 million unique TCR beta sequences from about 190 million T cells were reported. HLA typing included class I and class II loci at four-digit resolution. To decide whether each TCR beta V gene segment behaved as functional or pseudogenic, an earlier analysis of some 600 of the donors relied on high-throughput TCR beta sequencing. The study aimed to test whether cataloging public T cell receptors could reveal signatures of past pathogen exposure. All discovery cohort repertoires had been generated on a single sequencing platform. About 300 gigabases of sequencing data and approximately 84 million unique TCR sequences were included in an early release covering 550 to 650 HLA-typed donors. In addition to the first cohort of hundreds of subjects, a separate validation cohort of approximately 130 different subjects was used. Among the roughly 380 genotyped donors, around 81% belonged to the genetic ancestry cluster associated with self-reported Caucasian donors. A later analysis re-analyzed previously published TCR beta repertoires from approximately 700 donors and added high-resolution HLA genotyping to study TCR occurrence patterns. To predict cytomegalovirus infection status, the study brought together high-throughput TCR immunosequencing, statistical association of individual TCRs with disease status, and machine learning. Typing coverage varied by locus: roughly 629-640 donors for A, B, C, DRB1 and DQB1; approximately 520 for DQA1; more than 600 for DPA1; roughly 450 for DPB1. Among about 400 genotyped donors of the cohort, an average of around 250,000 unique TCR beta nucleotide sequences was sequenced per donor, of which 15% to 20% were non-productive. The later analysis used no new phenotypic data to find candidate immune exposures, relying instead on TCR beta sequences and their occurrence across donors. Using immunosequencing, the study profiled T cell repertoires from around 680 subjects and related those repertoires to cytomegalovirus serostatus. Alongside the repertoire data, information on donor age, sex, ethnicity and CMV serostatus was compiled. Because of strong linkage in the cohort, five DR-DQ haplotypes were treated as single units for association and clustering. A later genetic analysis used genome-wide SNP genotypes for about 65% of the 666 donors, treating that subset as a discovery cohort.

This clone was observed once. Its antigen is still unknown. Base qualities are not provided; no much larger clone lies one nucleotide away. Library preparation was by the immunoSEQ multiplex PCR assay. The multiplex PCR relied on a mix of 60 forward primers for TCR Vbeta segments and 13 reverse primers for TCR Jbeta segments. The CDR3 region of rearranged TCR beta genes was amplified from genomic DNA with a multiplex PCR assay. The Illumina HiSeq System was used to sequence the amplified TCR beta libraries as 87-base-pair reads. As for the authors' bioinformatics: A later analysis counted about 80 million unique TCR beta chains across the 700 or so repertoires, and 9.5 million to 11 million of these chains were shared by at least two donors. Raw reads were error-corrected and collapsed into unique sequences by a nearest-neighbor algorithm in which closely related sequences were merged to remove PCR and sequencing errors. V, D and J gene segments were assigned by aligning CDR3 sequences to IMGT reference sequences. For a sequence to be retained, a match of at least six nucleotides to both a V gene segment and a J gene segment was required. A rearrangement was called productive if the CDR3 had no stop codons and remained in frame with V and J, and every other rearrangement was called non-productive. CDR3 was defined according to IMGT convention as the region running from the second conserved V-encoded cysteine to the conserved J-encoded phenylalanine. In an earlier analysis of around 570 of the donors, sequences lacking an unambiguous match to a single V gene segment were excluded. An earlier analysis of 587 of the donors classified V segments as functional when productive rearrangements were above 56.7% and as segregating when the standard deviation between donors was above 5%. A statistical classification framework was developed to diagnose cytomegalovirus status using the catalog of TCR beta chain sequences. In a later analysis, TCR nucleotide sequences were compared against IMGT/GENE-DB human TR gene sequences so that V and J genes could be assigned. Using the TCRdist pipeline, a later analysis assigned CDR3 sequences along with most-parsimonious VDJ recombination scenarios. In a later analysis, each TCR beta chain was defined by its CDR3 amino acid sequence together with its V-gene family, and reads lacking a unique V-gene family were excluded. A later analysis removed 600 or so highly shared, low-generation-probability nucleotide sequences to deal with suspected cross-contamination and a sequencing artifact. In a later analysis, a clonal expansion index for each public chain was calculated from normalized within-repertoire ranks of inferred template counts. A later analysis computed generation probabilities with a VDJ recombination model fitted to out-of-frame rearrangements, and checked the results against IGoR. In a later analysis, hypergeometric tests were used to score TCR-TCR, TCR-HLA and TCR-CMV co-occurrence, with a repertoire-size bias correction applied to TCR pairs. In a later analysis, false discovery rates were estimated by permuting HLA or CMV assignments 20 times. In a later analysis, co-occurring TCRs were grouped using DBSCAN, and TCRdist sequence similarity was added for clustering within HLA-allele-positive subsets. Repertoires with fewer than 30,000 or more than 120,000 public chains, plus five repertoires with anomalous nucleotide sharing, were excluded from co-occurrence clustering. TCRdb took this table from immuneACCESS and kept in-frame rearrangements with V and J called. Such tables lack part of the clones; where checked against another copy, unresolved V genes explain under half of the gap, and the rest is unexplained. The V and J calls and clone size come from that table; D and trimming were worked out from the DNA. The sample records 170,000 or so clones, 80% of which are singletons. Roughly 6.3% of the sample comes from the top ten.

At the junction V is shortened by 11 bases and J by 7 bases; bases outside the gene matches: 7. From cysteine to phenylalanine, the CDR3 is 12 amino acids long. CDR3 DNA only is kept here, 36 bases in frame from base 1. For CDR1 and CDR2, the germline V gene (reference sequence) lists SEHNR and FQNEAQ. Study-wide conclusions, independent of this receptor: A group of highly shared sequence variants was considered likely to be a technical artifact of the sequencing pipeline. Linkage disequilibrium might explain the correlated functional status among segregating V segments, but an unknown experimental factor could not be excluded. In a later analysis, several top co-occurrence clusters were reported to appear linked to parvovirus B19, influenza, CMV and Epstein-Barr virus. Cytomegalovirus status was reported to be diagnosed by the classifier with high specificity and sensitivity in both the original and validation cohorts. A further reported finding was that TCR beta sequences accurately predicted the HLA-A and HLA-B alleles for most subjects in the first cohort. A later analysis found that most CMV-associated TCR beta chains appeared HLA-restricted, with HLA associations seemingly driven largely by CMV exposure. It was suggested by the authors that the approach could potentially be generalized to other disease states and immunological phenotypes. In a later genetic analysis, a missense DCLRE1C variant was associated with V-gene and J-gene trimming of TCR beta chains, and the association was replicated in an independent cohort. In a later genetic analysis, fewer N-insertions in productive TCRs were reported among donors in an Asian-associated ancestry cluster than the roughly 640-donor mean. A later analysis found that TCR association rates varied across HLA loci, with DRB1 alleles showing the most associated TCRs and HLA-C alleles the fewest. At a false discovery rate of 0.05, a later analysis linked under 20,000 TCR beta sequences to specific HLA alleles. Presence/absence analyses assumed roughly uniform sequencing depth across donors, an assumption that may not hold. Because counts were too low, seventeen rarely observed V segments, including chromosome 9 orphons, were left out of the earlier analysis of about 620 of the donors. In this cohort, only TCR beta chains were sequenced, and detectable features were limited by the absence of alpha or paired-chain data. In a later analysis, HLA-associated TCR beta chains were found to be more clonally expanded and to have lower generation probabilities than equally common non-associated chains. Assigning TCR associations to individual alleles was difficult when HLA alleles, especially DR and DQ, strongly co-occurred. The study gave a list of around 170 TCR beta chains associated with cytomegalovirus. In an earlier analysis of approximately 590 of the donors, most TCR beta V segments appeared in productive rearrangements about 90% or about 30% of the time, broadly matching IMGT annotations. Immune exposure information for the cohort was limited to CMV serostatus. HLA typing was unavailable for some donors at each locus, so association tests used only the typed subset. A few of the identified cytomegalovirus-associated TCR beta chains were confirmed in vitro to be specific for cytomegalovirus antigens. Most TCR sequences were seen in very few donors, while some public TCRs were found in many individuals. Because the 87-base-pair reads could not distinguish some IMGT-functional V segments, including TRBV6-2 and TRBV6-3, those segments were excluded.

The cohort comprised approximately 700 healthy bone marrow donors. All cohort members were sampled while nominally healthy, although unrecorded immune exposures were likely present. The donor tested CMV seropositive and was one of the 289 seropositive cohort members. A peripheral blood sample was provided by each donor, and peripheral blood mononuclear cells were used for TCR beta sequencing. Genomic DNA extraction from the blood cell samples was performed with the Qiagen DNeasy Blood Extraction Kit. This TCR was sampled from a male donor in good health and CMV-seropositive. The chain is assembled from TRBV7-9 and TRBJ2-2; TRBD2 fits 7 bases in the junction. Sequenced input: PBMCs. The base sequence is TGTGCCGACGGGCGGGAGCACGGGGAGCTGTTTTTT. This translates into CADGREHGELFF.